There are many counts of the clone carrying this T cell receptor (beta chain). Antigen unknown. Germline-derived CDR1 and CDR2 are SGHNT and YENEEA. Trimming removed 1 base from V and 10 bases from J, with 11 bases in between. This CDR3 has 13 residues. The data derive from a study of T-cell memory formation after mild COVID-19. Using its own MiXCR run on the 5' RACE reads, TCRdb lists one record per CDR3 protein. The profile shows 380,000 or so distinct CDR3 sequences, approximately 13% of them singletons. Study-level points and caveats: Confirmation was lacking for SARS-CoV-2 specificity of second-wave clones that peaked on day 37. Contracting clones, day 15 to 85, had balanced CD4/CD8, and later expanders favored CD4+. Pre-infection memory carried some responding clones, suggesting that cross-reactive memory joined.

The specimen sequenced was PBMCs or a T cell subset sorted from them (not recorded which). V and J are TRBV11-3 and TRBJ2-1; D is unresolved. The TCR was taken from a young man who had mild COVID-19 (a few samples of this study predate the infection). Cell type and time point are not known. The CDR3 sequence: CASSLAPQREQFF. The DNA of the CDR3 is TGTGCCAGCAGCTTAGCACCGCAAAGGGAGCAGTTCTTC.